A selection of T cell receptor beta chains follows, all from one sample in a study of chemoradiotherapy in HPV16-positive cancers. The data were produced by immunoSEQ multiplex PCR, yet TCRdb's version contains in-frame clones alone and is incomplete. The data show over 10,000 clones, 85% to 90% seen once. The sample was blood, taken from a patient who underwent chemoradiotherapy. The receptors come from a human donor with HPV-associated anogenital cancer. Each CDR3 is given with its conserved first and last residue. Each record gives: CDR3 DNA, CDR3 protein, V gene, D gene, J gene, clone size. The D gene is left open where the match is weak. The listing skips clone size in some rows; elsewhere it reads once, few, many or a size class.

TGTGCCAGCAGCTCGGGGGGACTAGCGGGAGAGACCCAGTACTTC	CASSSGGLAGETQYF	TRBV7-2	TRBD2	TRBJ2-5	.
TGTGCCAGCAGCTTAGCGGGGTCTACCCTCTCCTACGAGCAGTACTTC	CASSLAGSTLSYEQYF	TRBV7-2	.	TRBJ2-7	.
TGTGCCAGCAGGAAAGCCGGGACGACTGAAGCTTTCTTT	CASRKAGTTEAFF	TRBV6-5	.	TRBJ1-1	.
TGTGCCAGCAGCTCAGATACCCCCGGGACGGCCTACACCGGGGAGCTGTTTTTT	CASSSDTPGTAYTGELFF	TRBV5-8	.	TRBJ2-2	once
TGTGCCAGTAGTCCCCGGGACAACCTCCTCTACGAGCAGTACTTC	CASSPRDNLLYEQYF	TRBV19	.	TRBJ2-7	.
TGCGCCAGCAGCCCTCACGACCCGTCCTACGAGCAGTACTTC	CASSPHDPSYEQYF	TRBV5-1	.	TRBJ2-7	once
TGTGCCAGCAGAGCCGGGACTAGGCAGTATGGAGCCTACAATGAGCAGTTCTTC	CASRAGTRQYGAYNEQFF	TRBV27	TRBD2	TRBJ2-1	.
TGTGCCAGCAGCAACAGGGGGCTGAGTGAAAAACTGTTTTTT	CASSNRGLSEKLFF	TRBV28	TRBD1	TRBJ1-4	.
TGCGCCAGCAGCCATTCGAAGCGCCCCCTAGCGGGGGGGCAAAACACCGGGGAGCTGTTTTTT	CASSHSKRPLAGGQNTGELFF	TRBV4-1	TRBD2	TRBJ2-2	.
TGTGCCAGCAGCCAGGGGGAGGAAACCGGGGAGCTGTTTTTT	CASSQGEETGELFF	TRBV4-2	.	TRBJ2-2	.
TGTGCCAGCTCACGACAGGAGAACACTGAAGCTTTCTTT	CASSRQENTEAFF	TRBV18	.	TRBJ1-1	.
TGTGCCAGCTCATCTAGACTTGAGGGAGGGTACGAGCAGTACTTC	CASSSRLEGGYEQYF	TRBV18	TRBD2	TRBJ2-7	.
TGTGCCAGCAGCTTGTCTAGCGGGAGAGAGCAGTTCTTC	CASSLSSGREQFF	TRBV5-6	TRBD2	TRBJ2-1	.